Listed below are T cell receptor beta chains from one sample, sequenced in a study of identical twins. TCRdb reanalysed the 5' RACE reads using MiXCR and keeps one entry per CDR3 protein. The sample has around 480,000 distinct CDR3 sequences; around 15% are singletons. The sample was also reused in another study, on yellow fever vaccine responses in identical twins.

The specimen sequenced was CD4+ T cells sorted from blood. The receptor set was obtained from a woman younger than 30 in good health. The CDR3 runs from the conserved cysteine through the conserved F or W. The D gene is left open where the match is weak. Clone size is shown for a subset of rows, as once, few, many or a class of expanded clone.

CDR3nt | CDR3aa | j_gene | abundance | d_gene | v_gene
TGCGCCAGCAGCTTGATCCCGGACCAAGGAGTGAAGTTC | CASSLIPDQGVKF | TRBJ2-7 | - | - | TRBV5-1
TGTGCCAGCAGCTTACTTCCCGTACTAGCGAGTTCCCCGGATACGCAGTATTTT | CASSLLPVLASSPDTQYF | TRBJ2-3 | - | TRBD2 | TRBV11-2
TGTGCCAGCAGCCATCCGGGACTAGCGGGGGAGACCCAGTACTTC | CASSHPGLAGETQYF | TRBJ2-5 | few | TRBD2 | TRBV7-3
TGTGCCAGCAGTAAAGACTTCTCCTACAATGAGCAGTTCTTC | CASSKDFSYNEQFF | TRBJ2-1 | few | - | TRBV6-1
TGCGCCAGCAGCTTGGGCCTCGGGACTGAAGCTTTCTTT | CASSLGLGTEAFF | TRBJ1-1 | - | - | TRBV5-1
TGTGCCAGTGGAGACATAGCGGGGGGTAACAATGAGCAGTTCTTC | CASGDIAGGNNEQFF | TRBJ2-1 | - | TRBD2 | TRBV19
TGCGCCAGCAGCCAGAGACAGTCACTAGATACGCAGTATTTT | CASSQRQSLDTQYF | TRBJ2-3 | - | - | TRBV4-3
TGCAGTGCTAGGCGGCTAGCGGGTTCCAATGAGCAGTTCTTC | CSARRLAGSNEQFF | TRBJ2-1 | - | TRBD2 | TRBV20-1
TGCAGTGCTAGATTGGGGACCCTGGGAAATGAGCAGTTCTTC | CSARLGTLGNEQFF | TRBJ2-1 | - | - | TRBV20-1
TGTGCCAGCAGCCAAGACGCGGGACGGCCGTTGGAGCAGTACTTC | CASSQDAGRPLEQYF | TRBJ2-7 | - | - | TRBV3-1
TGTGCCAGCAGCGCGTCTAGCGGGGGTAACACCGGGGAGCTGTTTTTT | CASSASSGGNTGELFF | TRBJ2-2 | few | TRBD2 | TRBV12-3/TRBV12-4